A single sample is the source of the 21 T cell receptor beta chains below, sequenced in a study of Siglec-9 on CD8 T cells in melanoma. Sequencing was performed with immunoSEQ multiplex PCR; in TCRdb, only in-frame clones are kept and a portion is missing. The sample shows approximately 35,000 clones, about 86% of them seen only once. The sequenced sample was Siglec-9- CD8+ T cells sorted from blood. These receptors were taken from a human donor in good health.

This clone occurred once. The chain links TRBV27 to TRBJ2-7; perhaps TRBD2 as D (8 bases). This CDR3 spans 16 amino acids. Germline CDR1 reads MNHEY; CDR2 reads SMNVEV (reference sequence). The V end lost 5 bases, the J end lost 2 bases, and 19 bases lay between the germline ends. In DNA, the CDR3 is TGTGCCAGCAGTCCGGGCGGGGGGACAGTCACCTACGAGCAGTACTTC. It specifies CASSPGGGTVTYEQYF.

This CDR3 reads CASSITNTGELFF. The CDR3 DNA is TGTGCCAGTAGTATTACAAACACCGGGGAGCTGTTTTTT. This sequence joins TRBV19 and TRBJ2-2; D gene ambiguous. Germline V gene sequence: CDR1 LNHDA, CDR2 SQIVND (reference sequence). With 3 bases removed from V and 2 bases from J, the gap between germline ends came to 4 bases. The CDR3 consists of 13 residues.

The chain recombines TRBV25-1 with TRBJ2-4; 7 positions agree with TRBD1. Germline loops: CDR1 MGHDK, CDR2 SYGVNS. V dropped 6 bases and J dropped 5; count of bases not matched to a gene: 4. The CDR3 sequence is 13 residues long. As DNA, the CDR3 is TGTGCCAGCAGAGGACAGGCCGAAAACATTCAGTACTTC. It translates to CASRGQAENIQYF.

The chain combines TRBV6-1 with TRBJ2-3, with 11 nucleotides matching TRBD1. Germline lookup yields CDR1 MNHNS and CDR2 SASEGT. This CDR3 has 15 residues. The V segment lost 7 bases and the J segment 6 bases; nucleotides outside the gene matches: 9. CDR3 sequence (DNA): TGTGCCAGCACCCCGGGACAGGGGGAAGCGGATACGCAGTATTTT. Translating gives CASTPGQGEADTQYF.

The chain uses TRBV6-5 and TRBJ1-4; possibly TRBD1 for D (5 bases). Germline V CDR1 and CDR2: MNHEY, SVGAGI. Trimming cost V 2 bases and J 2 bases, with 9 bases left between them. The length of the CDR3 is 15 residues. CDR3 sequence (DNA): TGTGCCAGCAGTTACACAGGAGGGACTAATGAAAAACTGTTTTTT. This sequence encodes CASSYTGGTNEKLFF.

The chain employs TRBV27 and TRBJ1-2; D unclear. The length of the CDR3 is 14 residues. Trimming shortened V by 1 base and J by 2 bases, and 8 bases separated the two germline ends. The V gene's germline CDR1 is MNHEY and CDR2 SMNVEV (reference sequence). The CDR3 is CASSLYSGNYGYTF. The CDR3 nucleotides are TGTGCCAGCAGTTTATATTCCGGGAACTATGGCTACACCTTC.

This clone appeared once. This sample also contains other DNA sequences that code for the same CDR3. This chain links TRBV7-9 with TRBJ2-7; no firm D call. The CDR3 consists of 12 residues. CDR1 is SEHNR, CDR2 FQNEAQ, per germline (reference sequence). V dropped 1 base and J dropped 2 bases, with 3 bases sitting between them. The CDR3 DNA is TGTGCCAGCAGCTTAGGTGCCTACGAGCAGTACTTC. Translation gives CASSLGAYEQYF.

V usage is TRBV10-3 and J usage is TRBJ2-1, with D tentatively TRBD1 or TRBD2 (6 bases each). The germline V and J ends were trimmed by 6 bases and 3 bases, with 18 bases remaining between them. The germline V gene has CDR1 ENHRY and CDR2 SYGVKD. This CDR3 is built from 16 residues. The CDR3 coding sequence is TGTGCCATCAGCCGCCCCGGAGGGGGTCTCTACAATGAGCAGTTCTTC. It encodes CAISRPGGGLYNEQFF.

The genes are TRBV30 and TRBJ1-1; D might be TRBD1 (5 bases). V was pared by 1 base and J by 6 bases, with 9 bases between. The CDR3 spans 12 residues. Germline lookup yields CDR1 GTSNPN and CDR2 SVGIG (reference sequence). The CDR3 coding sequence is TGTGCCTGGAGTGAGGTGGGGCCTGAAGCTTTCTTT. Translation gives CAWSEVGPEAFF.

The V call is TRBV5-8, the J call TRBJ1-5; possible D gene TRBD1, 5 bases. The CDR3 contains 16 residues. V was shortened by 4 bases and J by 0 bases, with 14 bases between the two germline ends. The germline V gene encodes CDR1 SGHTS and CDR2 YDEGEE. CDR3 in DNA: TGTGCCAGCAGCCTCCGCCCGACAGTTAGCAATCAGCCCCAGCATTTT. Protein product: CASSLRPTVSNQPQHF.

This clone was counted once. V gene TRBV4-1 combines with J gene TRBJ2-1; 9 nucleotides agree with TRBD2. J gave up 0 bases and V 5 bases, and 11 bases lay outside the gene matches. Germline values: CDR1 MGHRA, CDR2 YSYEKL. The length of the CDR3 is 18 residues. In DNA, the CDR3 is TGCGCCAGCAGCGTGGAAGGGACTAGCCTATTCTCCTACAATGAGCAGTTCTTC. The encoded protein is CASSVEGTSLFSYNEQFF.

The chain combines TRBV9 with TRBJ2-5, with 9 bases fitting TRBD2. The CDR3 totals 17 residues. Per the germline V gene, CDR1 is SGDLS and CDR2 is YYNGEE. V was pared by 0 bases and J by 2 bases, with 8 bases of the junction left unmatched. The CDR3: CASSVEGTSTLQETQYF. The DNA of the CDR3 is TGTGCCAGCAGCGTAGAAGGGACTAGCACATTACAAGAGACCCAGTACTTC.

This clone occurred once. This chain connects TRBV5-6 to TRBJ2-2, with 8 bases identical to TRBD2. This CDR3 has 17 residues. Losses at the gene ends were 1 base for V and 0 bases for J; bases not matched to a gene: 5. Per the germline V gene, CDR1 is SGHDT and CDR2 is YYEEEE. The CDR3 spells CASSLILADPNTGELFF. The DNA of the CDR3 is TGTGCCAGCAGCTTGATACTAGCGGATCCGAACACCGGGGAGCTGTTTTTT.

V gene TRBV16 combines with J gene TRBJ2-7; D is unclear. V was clipped by 4 bases and J by 4 bases, with 8 bases between them. The CDR3 extends over 12 amino acids. The V gene's germline CDR1 is KGHSY and CDR2 FQNENV. CDR3 amino acids: CASSLNGYEQYF. The CDR3 region has the DNA TGTGCCAGCAGCCTCAATGGGTACGAGCAGTACTTC.

V and J are TRBV7-8 and TRBJ2-1, with 13 bases that match TRBD2. CDR3 length: 14 residues. Germline assignment: CDR1 SGHVS and CDR2 FQNEAQ. The V segment lost 5 bases and the J segment 9 bases; nucleotides outside the gene matches: 4. The CDR3 here is CASSPGLAGVEQFF. CDR3 coding DNA: TGTGCCAGCAGCCCCGGACTAGCGGGAGTTGAGCAGTTCTTC.

The chain has TRBV5-6 and TRBJ2-5; a weak D match, TRBD1 (5 bases). Germline CDR1 SGHDT, CDR2 YYEEEE. CDR3 length: 15 residues. Trimming cost V 5 bases and J 1 base, with 15 bases left between them. The CDR3 protein is CASRRLGPLQETQYF. The CDR3, as DNA: TGTGCCAGCAGGCGGTTGGGGCCCCTCCAAGAGACCCAGTACTTC. Full variable domain (remainder filled in from reference TRBV5-6 and TRBJ2-5): DAGVTQSPTHLIKTRGQQVTLRCSPKSGHDTVSWYQQALGQGPQFIFQYYEEEERQRGNFPDRFSGHQFPNYSSELNVNALLLGDSALYLCASRRLGPLQETQYFGPGTRLLVL.

The rearrangement uses TRBV5-5 and TRBJ1-2; possibly TRBD1 for D (5 bases). Germline V gives CDR1 SGHKS, CDR2 YYEKEE (reference sequence). V lost 0 bases to trimming and J lost 8 bases, with 14 bases between them. The CDR3 has 14 amino acids. Written as DNA, the CDR3 is TGTGCCAGCAGCTTGGAGTTAGGGGCATGGGGCTACACCTTC. It is translated as CASSLELGAWGYTF.

This clone was recorded once. The chain uses TRBV11-3 and TRBJ2-7; D is ambiguous. V lost 0 bases to trimming and J lost 0 bases, with 3 bases between them. CDR3 size: 13 residues. Germline loops: CDR1 SGHNT, CDR2 YENEEA. This chain's CDR3 is CASSLEYSYEQYF. In DNA, the CDR3 is TGTGCCAGCAGCTTAGAGTACTCCTACGAGCAGTACTTC.

The chain joins TRBV7-3 to TRBJ2-1; no definite D call. Trimming shortened V by 5 bases and J by 4 bases, and 15 bases separated the two germline ends. Germline V lookup: CDR1 SGHTA, CDR2 FQGTGA. The CDR3 runs 15 residues. The CDR3 nucleotides read TGTGCCAGCAGCGCCGCCTCGTCCCTTTACAATGAGCAGTTCTTC. This sequence encodes CASSAASSLYNEQFF. Looking up the rest from reference TRBV7-3 and TRBJ2-1 gives the full variable domain: GAGVSQTPSNKVTEKGKYVELRCDPISGHTALYWYRQSLGQGPEFLIYFQGTGAADDSGLPNDRFFAVRPEGSVSTLKIQRTERGDSAVYLCASSAASSLYNEQFFGPGTRLTVL.

The chain employs TRBV19 and TRBJ2-7; weak D call: TRBD1 (5 bases). This CDR3 contains 15 residues. V shed 5 bases and J shed 5 bases, with 19 bases lying between them. Per germline, CDR1 LNHDA and CDR2 SQIVND (reference sequence). This CDR3 is CASSFMGPPMDEQYF. The CDR3 DNA follows: TGTGCCAGTAGTTTCATGGGGCCCCCAATGGACGAGCAGTACTTC.

The rearrangement links TRBV7-9 to TRBJ2-7, with D maybe TRBD1 (5 bases). The CDR3 totals 14 residues. In germline, CDR1 is SEHNR, CDR2 FQNEAQ (reference sequence). Trimming took 5 bases from V and 7 from J, leaving 18 bases between them. The CDR3 region has the DNA TGTGCCAGCAGCCTCTCTATGGGCCCAGGGGAGCAGTACTTC. It is translated as CASSLSMGPGEQYF.